These T cell receptor beta chains were read from a single sample in a study of blood T cell repertoires in COVID-19. Generated by immunoSEQ multiplex PCR, the TCRdb table keeps only in-frame clones and is missing some. The table lists 150,000 to 200,000 clones, around 87% of them singletons. The sequenced sample was peripheral blood. The origin of the receptors is a woman aged 80 or older in a cohort sampled during active or convalescent COVID-19. The CDR3 runs from the conserved cysteine through the conserved F or W. D genes are given only for firm matches. Not every row has a clone size; where given, it reads once, few, many or a size class.

cdr3_nt cdr3_aa d_call j_call clone_size v_call
TGTGCCAGCAGTTACTCCGGCGGGCCAATTAGGTATGGCTACACCTTC CASSYSGGPIRYGYTF . TRBJ1-2 . TRBV6-6
TGTGCCAGCAGTTACGGGGGAGGAGGTAATGAAAAACTGTTTTTT CASSYGGGGNEKLFF . TRBJ1-4 . TRBV6-5
TGTGCCAGCCGCCCAATGGGACAGGTTGGGTCACCCCTCCACTTT CASRPMGQVGSPLHF TRBD1 TRBJ1-6 . TRBV7-2
TGTGCCAGCGGAAATTTTAGGGAGCTAGGTTCACCCCTCCACTTT CASGNFRELGSPLHF . TRBJ1-6 few TRBV27
TGTGCCAGTAGTAGGGCTGGCAGGCAACGCTATAACTATGGCTACACCTTC CASSRAGRQRYNYGYTF . TRBJ1-2 . TRBV19
TGTGCCAGCAGCCTAAGACAGGGGGCGAGCGAGCAGTACTTC CASSLRQGASEQYF TRBD1 TRBJ2-7 . TRBV7-9
TGTGCCACCAGCAGGACAGGAAACACTGAAGCTTTCTTT CATSRTGNTEAFF . TRBJ1-1 . TRBV15
TGTGCCAGCTCACCGCTCAGGGAGGGGACAGGGGTCCTCTTC CASSPLREGTGVLF TRBD1 TRBJ1-2 . TRBV18
TGTGCCAGTAGTTCTTCAACGGGGGAGGAAAAACTGTTTTTT CASSSSTGEEKLFF . TRBJ1-4 . TRBV19
TGTGCCAGCAGCGTAGTGGGCGGGAGTTCCTACAATGAGCAGTTCTTC CASSVVGGSSYNEQFF TRBD2 TRBJ2-1 once TRBV9
TGTGCCAGCAGCTTAAGCGTAGGGGGTTCAGGCGCACCCCTCCACTTT CASSLSVGGSGAPLHF . TRBJ1-6 . TRBV7-2
TGTGCCAGCAGTTTCCTAGCGGGCTACGAGCAGTACTTC CASSFLAGYEQYF TRBD2 TRBJ2-7 . TRBV27
TGCAGCGTTGAAGATCTTCGGGACAGGGGATCAGATACGCAGTATTTT CSVEDLRDRGSDTQYF TRBD1 TRBJ2-3 . TRBV29-1
TGTGCCAGCAGTGAACAGGGATTCGAAATGACAGAGAGCTATGGCTACACCTTC CASSEQGFEMTESYGYTF . TRBJ1-2 . TRBV25-1
TGTGCCACCAGGGACAGCTATCGGCTGCATACCTACGAGCAGTACTTC CATRDSYRLHTYEQYF . TRBJ2-7 . TRBV15
TGCGCCAGCAGGGAGGGACCCGGTGAGCAGTTCTTC CASREGPGEQFF . TRBJ2-1 . TRBV5-1
TGTGCCAGCAGCCAAGAGGTATTGCGGGCGTACTACGAGCAGTACTTC CASSQEVLRAYYEQYF . TRBJ2-7 once TRBV3-1/TRBV3-2
TGCGCCAGCAGCCCCGGACTAGCGGGGCAAGAGACCCAGTACTTC CASSPGLAGQETQYF TRBD2 TRBJ2-5 few TRBV5-1
TGTGCCAGCAGTTCAGGTGATAGCAATCAGCCCCAGCATTTT CASSSGDSNQPQHF . TRBJ1-5 . TRBV2
TGTGCCAGCAGCCAAGTCCTAGCGGGAGGCCAAGAGACCCAGTACTTC CASSQVLAGGQETQYF TRBD2 TRBJ2-5 . TRBV14